Following are 32 T cell receptor beta chains from one sample sequenced in a study of T cells after yellow fever vaccination. Via MiXCR, TCRdb re-called the 5' RACE reads, giving one row per CDR3 protein. Seen here are about 170,000 distinct CDR3 sequences, approximately 11% observed once, and the top ten hold 36%. The sequencing used CD8+ T cells sorted from PBMCs, collected 15 days after the yellow fever booster vaccination. The source of these receptors is a man younger than 35 who received the YFV17D yellow fever vaccine.

This clonotype was detected only a few times. The V and J genes are TRBV6-6 and TRBJ1-5; D is ambiguous. V lost 6 bases and J lost 5, with 14 bases in between. The CDR3 is made up of 14 amino acids. Per germline, CDR1 MNHNY and CDR2 SVGAGI (reference sequence). The CDR3 coding sequence is TGTGCCAGCAGCCTCTCGCTGGACTATCAGCCCCAGCATTTT. Amino acid sequence: CASSLSLDYQPQHF.

This clonotype was detected many times. CDR3 amino acids: CASSQDWEGRDTQYF. In nucleotides, the CDR3 is TGCGCCAGCAGCCAAGATTGGGAGGGAAGAGATACGCAGTATTTT. The V gene is TRBV4-3, the J gene TRBJ2-3; 7 positions agree with TRBD2. Germline V CDR1 and CDR2: LGHNA, YSLEER. The trim removed 0 bases at V and 5 bases at J, leaving 5 bases unmatched. The CDR3 consists of 15 residues.

This clonotype was counted ten times or more. V and J are TRBV7-6 and TRBJ2-7; D not resolved. The germline CDR1 and CDR2 sequences are SGHVS and FNYEAQ. There are 16 residues in the CDR3. Trimming took 2 bases from V and 2 from J, leaving 16 bases between them. As DNA, the CDR3 is TGTGCCAGCAGCTTAACTGGGTCGGAGCCTACCTACGAGCAGTACTTC. As protein: CASSLTGSEPTYEQYF. Full variable domain (outside the CDR3, taken from reference TRBV7-6 and TRBJ2-7): GAGVSQSPRYKVTKRGQDVALRCDPISGHVSLYWYRQALGQGPEFLTYFNYEAQQDKSGLPNDRFSAERPEGSISTLTIQRTEQRDSAMYRCASSLTGSEPTYEQYFGPGTRLTVT.

This clonotype was found a few times. V usage is TRBV5-1 and J usage is TRBJ2-3; 12 bases align to TRBD2. Looked up from germline, CDR1 is SGHRS and CDR2 is YFSETQ. The CDR3 runs to 18 residues. J was trimmed by 1 base and V by 4 bases; bases with no gene match: 10. This CDR3 is CASSLTVRLAGGTDTQYF. The CDR3 DNA sequence: TGCGCCAGCAGCCTAACCGTTCGACTAGCGGGGGGCACAGATACGCAGTATTTT.

This clonotype was detected only a few times. The V gene is TRBV13, the J gene TRBJ2-3; D unclear. CDR3 length: 14 residues. The V end was cut by 4 bases, the J end by 6 bases, with 14 bases between. Germline-derived CDR1 and CDR2 are PRHDT and FYEKMQ (reference sequence). The CDR3 sequence is CASSSQAAMDTQYF. The CDR3 bases are TGTGCCAGCAGCTCCCAGGCCGCGATGGATACGCAGTATTTT. The complete variable domain, with remaining parts taken from reference TRBV13 and TRBJ2-3, reads AAGVIQSPRHLIKEKRETATLKCYPIPRHDTVYWYQQGPGQDPQFLISFYEKMQSDKGSIPDRFSAQQFSDYHSELNMSSLELGDSALYFCASSSQAAMDTQYFGPGTRLTVL.

This clonotype has only a few counts. V usage is TRBV6-5 and J usage is TRBJ2-7, with 8 bases that match TRBD1. CDR3 length: 12 amino acids. J gave up 6 bases and V 7 bases, and 5 bases lay outside the gene matches. Germline V gives CDR1 MNHEY, CDR2 SVGAGI. This chain's CDR3 is CASTPGGREQYF. CDR3 bases: TGTGCCAGCACTCCAGGGGGCCGCGAGCAGTACTTC.

The chain links TRBV13 to TRBJ2-1, with 10 bases fitting TRBD2. Germline CDR1 is PRHDT and CDR2 is FYEKMQ (reference sequence). V shed 3 bases and J 3 bases; nucleotides not matched to a gene: 8. The CDR3 sequence is 17 residues long. The CDR3 loop is CASSFQPAGGHYNEQFF. CDR3 bases: TGTGCCAGCAGCTTCCAACCAGCGGGGGGGCACTACAATGAGCAGTTCTTC. The whole variable domain, filled in from reference TRBV13 and TRBJ2-1, reads AAGVIQSPRHLIKEKRETATLKCYPIPRHDTVYWYQQGPGQDPQFLISFYEKMQSDKGSIPDRFSAQQFSDYHSELNMSSLELGDSALYFCASSFQPAGGHYNEQFFGPGTRLTVL.

This clonotype has more than one count but fewer than ten. The chain recombines TRBV10-3 with TRBJ1-1; TRBD1 might be the D (6 bases). Germline V lookup: CDR1 ENHRY, CDR2 SYGVKD. V lost 3 bases and J lost 5, with 13 bases in between. This CDR3 region has 14 residues. The CDR3 bases are TGTGCCATCAGTGATTCCTTAGGACAGACTGAAGCTTTCTTT. Protein sequence: CAISDSLGQTEAFF.

The table lists this clonotype with a few counts. The chain uses TRBV7-6 and TRBJ2-7; D is unclear. CDR3 length equals 15 residues. Trimming took off 3 bases at V and 2 bases at J, with 14 bases between the two ends. In germline, CDR1 is SGHVS, CDR2 FNYEAQ. CDR3 amino acids: CASSLFKGPTYEQYF. The DNA for the CDR3 is TGTGCCAGCAGCTTGTTCAAAGGGCCCACCTACGAGCAGTACTTC. The variable domain in full, with the rest retrieved from reference TRBV7-6 and TRBJ2-7, is GAGVSQSPRYKVTKRGQDVALRCDPISGHVSLYWYRQALGQGPEFLTYFNYEAQQDKSGLPNDRFSAERPEGSISTLTIQRTEQRDSAMYRCASSLFKGPTYEQYFGPGTRLTVT.

Only a few counts were recorded for this clonotype. This chain joins TRBV15 and TRBJ2-3, with D possibly TRBD1 on 7 matching bases. This CDR3 has 18 residues. Germline assignment: CDR1 LNHNV and CDR2 YYDKDF (reference sequence). V lost 8 bases and J 2 bases, leaving 26 bases between the germline ends. CDR3 in DNA: TGTGCCACCGGTGACAGGGCGGGGTACGAGGGGTACACAGATACGCAGTATTTT. Residues: CATGDRAGYEGYTDTQYF.

This clonotype was detected only a few times. The V call is TRBV7-8, the J call TRBJ1-3; perhaps TRBD1 as D (5 bases). Deletions cut 1 base from V and 9 bases from J, with 7 bases between. The CDR3 is 12 residues long. The germline V gene encodes CDR1 SGHVS and CDR2 FQNEAQ. In nucleotides, the CDR3 is TGTGCCAGCAGCTTAGGGGGGGGCACCATATATTTT. It codes for CASSLGGGTIYF. The variable domain in full, with the rest retrieved from reference TRBV7-8 and TRBJ1-3, is GAGVSQSPRYKVAKRGQDVALRCDPISGHVSLFWYQQALGQGPEFLTYFQNEAQLDKSGLPSDRFFAERPEGSVSTLKIQRTQQEDSAVYLCASSLGGGTIYFGEGSWLTVV.

This clonotype has more than one count but fewer than ten. The V and J genes are TRBV7-9 and TRBJ2-7, with 7 bases fitting TRBD1. Germline V gene lookup returns CDR1 SEHNR and CDR2 FQNEAQ (reference sequence). J was trimmed by 1 base and V by 4 bases; bases with no gene match: 7. This CDR3 is 15 amino acids long. This CDR3 reads CASSSGETGSYEQYF. CDR3 sequence (DNA): TGTGCCAGCAGCTCAGGGGAGACAGGGTCCTACGAGCAGTACTTC.

This clonotype came up a few times. The rearrangement uses TRBV29-1 and TRBJ2-3, with D possibly being TRBD1 (5 bases). V was shortened by 8 bases and J by 4 bases, with 22 bases between the two germline ends. CDR1 is SQVTM, CDR2 ANQGSEA, per germline. This CDR3 is built from 15 residues. The CDR3 DNA reads TGCAGCCCCCAGGGTGGCCCAGGGCTGGCAGATACGCAGTATTTT. It codes for CSPQGGPGLADTQYF.

The chain recombines TRBV7-9 with TRBJ1-4, with D uncertain. The CDR3 is 13 residues long. V was clipped by 1 base and J by 8 bases, with 8 bases between them. The V gene's germline CDR1 is SEHNR and CDR2 FQNEAQ (reference sequence). CDR3 amino acids: CASSLGQGEKLFF. The CDR3 DNA reads TGTGCCAGCAGCTTAGGACAAGGGGAAAAACTGTTTTTT. Drawing the rest from reference TRBV7-9 and TRBJ1-4, the complete variable domain is DTGVSQNPRHKITKRGQNVTFRCDPISEHNRLYWYRQTLGQGPEFLTYFQNEAQLEKSRLLSDRFSAERPKGSFSTLEIQRTEQGDSAMYLCASSLGQGEKLFFGSGTQLSVL.

This sequence joins TRBV4-1 and TRBJ2-7; D not resolved. Germline lookup yields CDR1 MGHRA and CDR2 YSYEKL. V shed 0 bases and J shed 2 bases, with 11 bases lying between them. This CDR3 is 15 amino acids long. The CDR3 spells CASSQEPDMTYEQYV. The CDR3 DNA reads TGCGCCAGCAGCCAAGAACCGGATATGACCTACGAGCAGTACGTC.

V usage is TRBV12-3 or TRBV12-4 and J usage is TRBJ1-1; a possible D gene is TRBD1 (5 bases). This CDR3 is 15 amino acids long. With 4 bases removed from V and 5 bases from J, the gap between germline ends came to 17 bases. CDR3 sequence reads: CASSSFRRGRTEAFF. The CDR3 DNA reads as TGTGCCAGCAGTTCTTTTAGGCGGGGGAGAACTGAAGCTTTCTTT.

This chain links TRBV7-9 with TRBJ2-4; D is undetermined. This CDR3 has 11 residues. Germline loops: CDR1 SEHNR, CDR2 FQNEAQ (reference sequence). Deletions cut 1 base from V and 8 bases from J, with 3 bases between. In DNA, the CDR3 is TGTGCCAGCAGCTTAGGCGACATTCAGTACTTC. Protein product: CASSLGDIQYF.

This clonotype occurred many times. This sequence joins TRBV25-1 and TRBJ2-3; no clear D gene. The CDR3 loop spans 12 amino acids. The germline gives CDR1 MGHDK, CDR2 SYGVNS. V was clipped by 1 base and J by 6 bases, with 5 bases between them. CDR3 protein: CASSEFPDTQYF. Here the CDR3 DNA reads TGTGCCAGCAGTGAATTTCCGGATACGCAGTATTTT.

The genes are TRBV21-1 and TRBJ2-7. TRBV21-1 is noted as a pseudogene. The CDR3 spans 12 residues. As DNA, the CDR3 is TGTGCCAGCCTTGTGGCGGACCACGAGCAGTACGTC. Protein product: CASLVADHEQYV.

The chain recombines TRBV15 with TRBJ1-1, with D maybe TRBD1 (5 bases). The CDR3 sequence is 15 residues long. Trimming pared 1 base from V and 1 base from J, leaving 10 bases between. Germline CDR1 is LNHNV and CDR2 is YYDKDF (reference sequence). CDR3 in amino acids: CATSRVEGTNTEAFF. The CDR3 DNA reads TGTGCCACCAGCAGAGTTGAGGGGACGAACACTGAAGCTTTCTTT.

This clonotype was picked up a small number of times. This chain connects TRBV6-5 to TRBJ1-1; D is perhaps TRBD1 (6 bases). The V gene lost 4 bases and the J gene lost 6 bases, with 9 bases spanning the gap. The CDR3 totals 12 residues. CDR1 is MNHEY and CDR2 is SVGAGI in the germline V gene. CDR3 loop: CASSSGAAEAFF. The CDR3 nucleotides read TGTGCCAGCAGTTCGGGGGCAGCTGAAGCTTTCTTT.

The chain uses TRBV4-3 and TRBJ2-2, with D possibly matching TRBD1 (5 bases). The CDR3 has 15 amino acids. Between the trimmed V and J ends, which lost 0 bases and 8 bases, there was a span of 13 bases. Germline lookup yields CDR1 LGHNA and CDR2 YSLEER. The CDR3 spells CASSQEGPGLGELFF. DNA for the CDR3: TGCGCCAGCAGCCAAGAAGGGCCAGGGCTAGGGGAGCTGTTTTTT.

The V gene is TRBV12-3 or TRBV12-4, the J gene TRBJ2-4; TRBD1 aligns across 7 bases. With V trimmed by 5 bases and J by 8 bases, 6 bases remained unmatched. This CDR3 is 13 amino acids long. The DNA of the CDR3 is TGTGCCAGCAGTCGCGACAGGGAGTACATTCAGTACTTC. Amino acids: CASSRDREYIQYF.

The chain joins TRBV7-8 to TRBJ2-2; possible D gene TRBD2, 6 bases. The CDR3 totals 11 residues. Trimming shortened V by 7 bases and J by 8 bases, and 8 bases separated the two germline ends. CDR1 and CDR2 (germline): SGHVS, FQNEAQ. The chain's CDR3 is CASTGGGELFF. Here the CDR3 DNA reads TGTGCCAGCACCGGGGGTGGGGAGCTGTTTTTT.

In this sample, this clonotype turned up a few times. The gene calls are TRBV6-5 and TRBJ1-1; TRBD1 matches 9 bases. CDR1 and CDR2 (germline): MNHEY, SVGAGI. Germline trimming cut 5 bases from V and 3 bases from J; bases unmatched to any gene: 4. The CDR3 runs to 14 residues. The CDR3: CASSPGQGYTEAFF. CDR3 DNA sequence: TGTGCCAGCAGTCCGGGACAGGGCTACACTGAAGCTTTCTTT.

The chain joins TRBV10-3 to TRBJ2-3; no reliable D call. Germline lookup yields CDR1 ENHRY and CDR2 SYGVKD. CDR3 size: 11 residues. Trimming pared 6 bases from V and 6 bases from J, leaving 7 bases between. The CDR3 DNA reads TGTGCCATCAGCTATGGGGATACGCAGTATTTT. This codes for CAISYGDTQYF.

The table lists this clonotype with a few counts. This chain connects TRBV11-2 to TRBJ2-7; D call uncertain. The V and J ends lost 8 bases and 6 bases respectively, with 17 bases between them. The CDR3 has 13 amino acids. The germline V gene encodes CDR1 SGHAT and CDR2 FQNNGV. CDR3 nucleotides: TGTGCCAGCGAGCCCGTGGAGCGTCCCGAGCAGTACTTC. Amino acid sequence: CASEPVERPEQYF.

The chain has TRBV24-1 and TRBJ2-1; 7 bases align to TRBD1. This CDR3 has 15 amino acids. Germline values: CDR1 KGHDR, CDR2 SFDVKD. The junction had 2 bases not matched to a gene; V was cut back by 3 bases and J by 1 base. The CDR3 bases are TGTGCCACCAGTGATAGACAGGGATCCTACAATGAGCAGTTCTTC. It yields the protein CATSDRQGSYNEQFF.

The chain recombines TRBV4-1 with TRBJ1-5, with D uncertain. Trimming removed 4 bases at V and 1 base at J, with 11 bases between. Germline loops: CDR1 MGHRA, CDR2 YSYEKL. This CDR3 comprises 15 residues. The CDR3, as DNA: TGCGCCAGCAGCCCCCGAGACGGAAGCAATCAGCCCCAGCATTTT. It is translated as CASSPRDGSNQPQHF.

J is TRBJ2-5 and V is TRBV12-3 or TRBV12-4, with TRBD1 identical over 8 bases. CDR3 length: 15 amino acids. J was trimmed by 4 bases and V by 3 bases; bases with no gene match: 7. The CDR3 sequence is CASSFGQGAVETQYF. The CDR3 coding sequence is TGTGCCAGCAGTTTCGGCCAGGGGGCCGTAGAGACCCAGTACTTC.

This clonotype was counted at least ten times. The rearrangement uses TRBV6-2 or TRBV6-3 and TRBJ1-5; maybe TRBD1 (5 bases). Trimming removed 10 bases at V and 0 bases at J, with 13 bases between. Germline CDR1 and CDR2: MNHEY and SVGEGT. CDR3 length: 14 residues. CDR3 sequence (DNA): TGTGCCATTTCCTCAGGGTATAGCAATCAGCCCCAGCATTTT. It specifies CAISSGYSNQPQHF.

This chain joins TRBV5-4 and TRBJ2-3; 12 bases line up with TRBD2. The junction had 4 bases not matched to a gene; V was cut back by 5 bases and J by 3 bases. The CDR3 totals 15 residues. CDR1 and CDR2 (germline): SGHNT, YYREEE (reference sequence). CDR3 DNA sequence: TGTGCCAGCAGACTAGCGGGGGGTTGGACAGATACGCAGTATTTT. Protein product: CASRLAGGWTDTQYF.